Listed below are T cell receptor beta chains from one sample, sequenced in a study of CD8 T cells in ankylosing spondylitis. TCRdb itself ran the 5' RACE reads through MiXCR, one entry per CDR3 protein. The data contain about 240,000 distinct CDR3 sequences, under 30% of them singletons. Sequenced: blood, either unsorted or a sorted T cell fraction (not recorded which). The receptors were gathered from a male donor with ankylosing spondylitis or in good health (not recorded which). The CDR3 runs from the conserved cysteine through the conserved F or W. The D gene is left open where the match is weak. Not every row has a clone size; where given, it reads once, few, many or a size class.

V gene,J gene,D gene,clone size,CDR3 DNA,CDR3 protein
TRBV20-1,TRBJ1-2,TRBD1,few,TGCAGTGCTAGAGTCGGACAGGGGGCTGGTCGTGGCTACACCTTC,CSARVGQGAGRGYTF
TRBV5-1,TRBJ2-3,NA,NA,TGCGCCAGCAGCTTTGAACAGGGAGGGACAGATACGCAGTATTTT,CASSFEQGGTDTQYF
TRBV12-3/TRBV12-4,TRBJ1-6,TRBD1,NA,TGTGCCAGCAGTTCCACAGGGGCGTCACCCCTCCACTTT,CASSSTGASPLHF
TRBV29-1,TRBJ2-1,NA,NA,TGCAGCGTTGTCTCCGGCAGGATCACCTACAATGAGCAGTTCTTC,CSVVSGRITYNEQFF
TRBV2,TRBJ2-5,NA,few,TGTGCCAGCAGTGAAAGGATGGGGGTAGAGACCCAGTACTTC,CASSERMGVETQYF
TRBV20-1,TRBJ1-5,NA,many,TGCAGTGCTAGAAGGGGGGAATATAGCAATCAGCCCCAGCATTTT,CSARRGEYSNQPQHF
TRBV20-1,TRBJ2-1,TRBD2,NA,TGCAGTGCTAGAGATTCGGGCGGGGGGACCTACAATGAGCAGTTCTTC,CSARDSGGGTYNEQFF
TRBV12-3/TRBV12-4,TRBJ2-7,TRBD1,few,TGTGCCAGCAGGAGGACAGGGGGCATCTCCTACGAGCAGTACTTC,CASRRTGGISYEQYF
TRBV20-1,TRBJ2-3,NA,NA,TGCAGTGCTTCAGAAGTGGGGGGCCGGGATACGCAGTATTTT,CSASEVGGRDTQYF
TRBV29-1,TRBJ1-2,NA,NA,TGCAGCGTAAAAGACAGGCTACCCTATGGCTACACCTTC,CSVKDRLPYGYTF
TRBV20-1,TRBJ1-1,NA,NA,TGCAGTGCTAGAGATGCGGGTGCCATGAACACTGAAGCTTTCTTT,CSARDAGAMNTEAFF
TRBV5-5,TRBJ2-2,NA,NA,TGTGCCAGCAGCTTGGGGCATCGAAGGGACACCGGGGAGCTGTTTTTT,CASSLGHRRDTGELFF
TRBV15,TRBJ1-5,NA,NA,TGTGCCACCAGCAGAGGTGACAATCAGCTCCAGCATTTT,CATSRGDNQLQHF
TRBV10-3,TRBJ2-3,TRBD1,NA,TGTGCCATCAGAGGGGACAGGGATACGCAGTATTTT,CAIRGDRDTQYF
TRBV29-1,TRBJ2-5,NA,many,TGCAGCCACCGGGAGCAAGAGACCCAGTACTTC,CSHREQETQYF
TRBV6-5,TRBJ2-5,NA,once,TGTGCCAGCAGTTATGGAAAAGAGACCCAGTACTTC,CASSYGKETQYF
TRBV29-1,TRBJ1-1,TRBD1,NA,TGCAGCGCAGGGGGTCTGAACACTGAAGCTTTCTTT,CSAGGLNTEAFF
TRBV27,TRBJ1-4,NA,NA,TGTGCCAGCAGGGCTAGACAGGCCAATAATGAAAAACTGTTTTTT,CASRARQANNEKLFF
TRBV4-1,TRBJ2-1,TRBD1,NA,TGCGCCAGCAGCCCACAGGGGAACAATGAGCAGTTCTTC,CASSPQGNNEQFF
TRBV29-1,TRBJ2-1,NA,many,TGCAGCGTTTCTCCGGGGGTCGGTGAGCAGTTCTTC,CSVSPGVGEQFF
TRBV20-1,TRBJ1-5,NA,many,TGCAGTGTGGGAAGGGGCGGGTATAGCAATCAGCCCCAGCATTTT,CSVGRGGYSNQPQHF
TRBV29-1,TRBJ1-1,NA,few,TGCAGCGGCAAGGGGGGCCAGAACACTGAAGCTTTCTTT,CSGKGGQNTEAFF
TRBV12-3/TRBV12-4,TRBJ2-2,NA,many,TGTGCCAGCAGTTTAGGACAGATGAACACCGGGGAGCTGTTTTTT,CASSLGQMNTGELFF
TRBV20-1,TRBJ1-1,NA,few,TGCAGTGCCATGGCCGAGCATAAAGCTTTCTTT,CSAMAEHKAFF
TRBV10-3,TRBJ2-7,TRBD1,NA,TGTGCCATCAGCCTGGACAGGGGGGTTGGGAGCGAGCAGTACTTC,CAISLDRGVGSEQYF
TRBV2,TRBJ2-7,NA,many,TGTGCCAGCACTACCGACAAGAAGCAGTACTTC,CASTTDKKQYF
TRBV5-1,TRBJ2-7,TRBD1,NA,TGCGCCAGCAGCCAGATGACAGGGGGGTCGAGCGAGCAGTACTTC,CASSQMTGGSSEQYF
TRBV12-3/TRBV12-4,TRBJ2-2,NA,many,TGTGCCACCACCCTCCGGAGCAGGGTGAACACCGGGGAGCTGTTTTTT,CATTLRSRVNTGELFF
TRBV27,TRBJ1-5,NA,many,TGTGCCAGCAGTTTATATGGATTCGCAGGAGGGAGGGGTGATCAGCCCCAGCATTTT,CASSLYGFAGGRGDQPQHF
TRBV20-1,TRBJ2-2,NA,NA,TGCAGTGCTCCCCGGCTAGGGAACACCGGGGAGCTGTTTTTT,CSAPRLGNTGELFF
TRBV3-1,TRBJ1-1,NA,many,TGTGCCAGCAGCCAAGTTACCATGAACACTGAAGCTTTCTTT,CASSQVTMNTEAFF
TRBV29-1,TRBJ2-1,NA,few,TGCAGCGTGAGCCGGGACCCTACCTACAATGAGCAGTTCTTC,CSVSRDPTYNEQFF
TRBV20-1,TRBJ2-7,TRBD1,NA,TGCAGTGCTATACAGGGGGGATACGAGCAGTACTTC,CSAIQGGYEQYF